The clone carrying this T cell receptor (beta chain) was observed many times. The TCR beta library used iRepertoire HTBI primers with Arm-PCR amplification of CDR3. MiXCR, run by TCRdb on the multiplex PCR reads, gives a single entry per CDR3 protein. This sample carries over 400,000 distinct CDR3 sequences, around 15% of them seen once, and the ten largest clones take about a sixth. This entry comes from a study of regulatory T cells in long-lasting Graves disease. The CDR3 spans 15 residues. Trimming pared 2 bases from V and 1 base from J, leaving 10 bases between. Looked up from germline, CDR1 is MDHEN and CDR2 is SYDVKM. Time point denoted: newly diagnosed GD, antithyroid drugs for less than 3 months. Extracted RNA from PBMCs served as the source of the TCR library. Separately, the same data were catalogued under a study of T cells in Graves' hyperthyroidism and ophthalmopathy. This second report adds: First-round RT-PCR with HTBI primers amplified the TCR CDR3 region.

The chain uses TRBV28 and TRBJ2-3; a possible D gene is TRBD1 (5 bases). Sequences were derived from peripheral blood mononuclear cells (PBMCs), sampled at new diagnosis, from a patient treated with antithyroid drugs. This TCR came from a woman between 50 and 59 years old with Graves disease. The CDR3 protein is CASSLSQGGTDTQYF. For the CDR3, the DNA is TGTGCCAGCAGTTTAAGCCAGGGCGGCACAGATACGCAGTATTTT.